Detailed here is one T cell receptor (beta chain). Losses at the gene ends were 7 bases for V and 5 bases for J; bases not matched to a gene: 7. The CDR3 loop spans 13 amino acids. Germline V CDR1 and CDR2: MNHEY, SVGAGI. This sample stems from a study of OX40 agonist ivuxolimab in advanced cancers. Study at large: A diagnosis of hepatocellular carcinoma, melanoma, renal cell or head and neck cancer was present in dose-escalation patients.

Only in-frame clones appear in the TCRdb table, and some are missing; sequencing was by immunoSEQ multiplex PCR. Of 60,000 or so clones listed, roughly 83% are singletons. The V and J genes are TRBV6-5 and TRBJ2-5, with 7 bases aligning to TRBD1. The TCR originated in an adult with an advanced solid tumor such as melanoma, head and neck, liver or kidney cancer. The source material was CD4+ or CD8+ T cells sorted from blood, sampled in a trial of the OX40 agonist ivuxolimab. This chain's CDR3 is CASTLGGGETQYF. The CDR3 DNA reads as TGTGCCAGCACCCTAGGGGGCGGGGAGACCCAGTACTTC.